This T cell receptor beta chain was obtained from a study of CD8 T cells in ankylosing spondylitis. The V gene's germline CDR1 is GTSNPN and CDR2 SVGIG (reference sequence). V was pared by 1 base and J by 4 bases, with 5 bases between. The CDR3 is made up of 12 amino acids. One entry per CDR3 protein, called by TCRdb with MiXCR from the 5' RACE reads. The sample carries hundreds of thousands of distinct CDR3 sequences, 7% to 10% recorded once. V usage is TRBV30 and J usage is TRBJ2-1, with unresolved D. Sequenced sample: blood, either unsorted or a sorted T cell fraction (not recorded which). The receptor was derived from a female donor with ankylosing spondylitis or in good health (not recorded which). CDR3 region: CAWSAQYNEQFF. The DNA of the CDR3 is TGTGCCTGGAGTGCCCAATACAATGAGCAGTTCTTC.